The next 14 T cell receptor beta chains were all read from a single sample in a study of human T cells and chemical hapten exposure. Time point here: patch test 2, 6 weeks after DPC sensitization. Treatment denoted: therapeutic diphenylcyclopropenone sensitization with weekly scalp DPC. TCRdb called the RACE reads again in MiXCR, with one record for every CDR3 protein. In the table there are approximately 87,000 distinct CDR3 sequences, approximately 10% of which are singletons. This sample comprised whole blood, obtained in connection with sensitization to the hapten diphenylcyclopropenone (DPC). All receptors come from a middle-aged woman with alopecia areata. Some clones in this sample may be carry-over from other donors' samples.

This clonotype was found many times. The rearrangement links TRBV15 to TRBJ2-5; tentatively, D is TRBD2 (5 bases). The CDR3 runs 11 residues. With 6 bases removed from V and 3 bases from J, the gap between germline ends came to 5 bases. The germline CDR1 and CDR2 sequences are LNHNV and YYDKDF (reference sequence). Here the CDR3 DNA reads TGTGCCACCAGGCGGGAAGAGACCCAGTACTTC. It specifies CATRREETQYF.

Ten or more counts support this clonotype. The V gene is TRBV3-1, the J gene TRBJ1-6; unclear D gene. CDR3 length equals 15 residues. The V end was cut by 0 bases, the J end by 6 bases, with 9 bases between. Germline CDR1 and CDR2: LGHDT and YNNKEL (reference sequence). This CDR3 is CASSQERTFNSPLHF. The DNA of the CDR3 is TGTGCCAGCAGCCAAGAGAGGACCTTTAATTCACCCCTCCACTTT.

A word on this clonotype: Sequence at one end of the junction differs from germline and may be a read error. This chain links TRBV6-2 or TRBV6-3 with TRBJ1-4; unclear D gene. The V gene's germline CDR1 is MNHEY and CDR2 SVGEGT. The CDR3 is 11 residues long. CDR3 residues: CASGYGGELFF. The CDR3 DNA sequence: TGTGCCAGCGGTTACGGCGGAGAACTGTTTTTT.

The sample holds many counts of this clonotype. The chain recombines TRBV7-2 with TRBJ2-3, with TRBD2 as a possible D gene (5 bases). Trimming stripped 6 bases from V and 0 bases from J, with 10 bases between. The length of the CDR3 is 14 residues. Germline CDR1 is SGHTA and CDR2 is FQGNSA. This chain's CDR3 is CASRSGLSTDTQYF. The DNA of the CDR3 is TGTGCCAGCAGATCCGGACTGAGCACAGATACGCAGTATTTT. Together with reference TRBV7-2 and TRBJ2-3, the CDR3 gives the full variable domain: GAGVSQSPSNKVTEKGKDVELRCDPISGHTALYWYRQSLGQGLEFLIYFQGNSAPDKSGLPSDRFSAERTGGSVSTLTIQRTQQEDSAVYLCASRSGLSTDTQYFGPGTRLTVL.

This clonotype was detected many times. The J gene is TRBJ2-3, the V gene TRBV9, with a tentative D call TRBD1 (6 bases). The CDR3 has 15 amino acids. V gave up 3 bases and J gave up 1 base, with 12 bases separating them. Germline CDR1 SGDLS, CDR2 YYNGEE. CDR3 DNA sequence: TGTGCCAGCAGCGCAGGGGATGAGGGCACAGATACGCAGTATTTT. Encoded protein: CASSAGDEGTDTQYF.

This clonotype came up a few times. This sequence joins TRBV29-1 and TRBJ2-5; 7 nucleotides align to TRBD1. This CDR3 spans 14 amino acids. The V and J ends lost 0 bases and 4 bases, in that order; junction bases with no gene match: 5. Germline loops: CDR1 SQVTM, CDR2 ANQGSEA. CDR3 DNA: TGCAGCGTTGAAGACAGGGGGTCGAGAGAGACCCAGTACTTC. Protein: CSVEDRGSRETQYF.

The chain has TRBV29-1 and TRBJ2-7, with D perhaps TRBD2 (6 bases). Trimming took 3 bases from V and 1 from J, leaving 13 bases between them. Germline CDR1 and CDR2: SQVTM and ANQGSEA. The CDR3 covers 14 residues. The CDR3 region is CSVEGGDSSYEQYF. The CDR3 region has the DNA TGCAGCGTTGAGGGGGGAGACAGTTCCTACGAGCAGTACTTC.

The chain is built from TRBV6-2 or TRBV6-3 and TRBJ2-3, with TRBD2 matching 10 bases. V shed 0 bases and J 0 bases; nucleotides not matched to a gene: 6. Per the germline V gene, CDR1 is MNHEY and CDR2 is SVGEGT. This CDR3 has 18 amino acids. CDR3 sequence: CASSYSRSGGASTDTQYF. DNA of the CDR3: TGTGCCAGCAGTTACTCGAGAAGCGGGGGGGCAAGCACAGATACGCAGTATTTT.

In its sample, this clonotype was seen a few times. An end of the junction does not agree with germline; a read error may underlie this. The chain uses TRBV12-3 or TRBV12-4 and TRBJ2-3; TRBD2 agrees at 11 bases. This CDR3 has 14 amino acids. The CDR3 is CASSLAGGSDTQYF. The CDR3, as DNA: TGTGCCAGCAGTCTAGCGGGGGGTTCAGATACGCAGTATTTT.

This clonotype was counted many times. The chain has TRBV11-2 and TRBJ2-1; 9 nucleotides line up with TRBD1. After removal of 5 bases from V and 2 bases from J, the junction contained 7 bases not matched to a gene. Germline loops: CDR1 SGHAT, CDR2 FQNNGV. The CDR3 has 16 residues. The CDR3 reads CASSVQGAGAYNEQFF. The CDR3 DNA reads as TGTGCCAGCAGCGTACAGGGGGCTGGCGCCTACAATGAGCAGTTCTTC. Drawing the rest from reference TRBV11-2 and TRBJ2-1, the complete variable domain is EAGVAQSPRYKIIEKRQSVAFWCNPISGHATLYWYQQILGQGPKLLIQFQNNGVVDDSQLPKDRFSAERLKGVDSTLKIQPAKLEDSAVYLCASSVQGAGAYNEQFFGPGTRLTVL.

This clonotype was picked up a small number of times. At one boundary the junction diverges from the germline segment, which might be a read error. The chain is built from TRBV7-9 and TRBJ1-3; D might be TRBD1 (5 bases). The CDR3 contains 20 residues. Germline-derived CDR1 and CDR2 are SEHNR and FQNEAQ (reference sequence). The CDR3 DNA sequence: TGTGCCAGCAGCTTAGGTGTACGGGACGGATCCAAATTCTCTGAAAACACCATATATTTT. Translation gives CASSLGVRDGSKFSENTIYF. The variable domain in full, with the rest retrieved from reference TRBV7-9 and TRBJ1-3, is DTGVSQNPRHKITKRGQNVTFRCDPISEHNRLYWYRQTLGQGPEFLTYFQNEAQLEKSRLLSDRFSAERPKGSFSTLEIQRTEQGDSAMYLCASSLGVRDGSKFSENTIYFGEGSWLTVV.

The V gene is TRBV29-1, the J gene TRBJ2-7, with 7 bases lining up with TRBD1. Trimming took 1 base from V and 4 from J; bases not matched to a gene: 10. This CDR3 has 15 residues. Germline V CDR1 and CDR2: SQVTM, ANQGSEA. CDR3 protein: CSVEVPNRQGYEQYF. In nucleotides, the CDR3 is TGCAGCGTTGAAGTTCCGAATCGACAGGGATACGAGCAGTACTTC.

The chain uses TRBV29-1 and TRBJ1-5; D possibly corresponds to TRBD1 (5 bases). The V end was cut by 6 bases, the J end by 11 bases, with 17 bases between. This CDR3 comprises 12 residues. Germline V gene sequence: CDR1 SQVTM, CDR2 ANQGSEA. The CDR3 DNA reads as TGCAGCGTCATACTCGGGGCCGCGGCCCAGCATTTT. Translation: CSVILGAAAQHF.

This clonotype was detected a few times. The rearrangement uses TRBV6-2 or TRBV6-3 and TRBJ2-2; D unclear. The CDR3 runs 17 residues. V was shortened by 2 bases and J by 2 bases, with 15 bases between the two germline ends. Germline V lookup: CDR1 MNHEY, CDR2 SVGEGT. CDR3 region: CASSYAPGSLNTGELFF. The DNA of the CDR3 is TGTGCCAGCAGTTACGCCCCCGGTTCCCTAAACACCGGGGAGCTGTTTTTT.